These 15 T cell receptor beta chains share one sample of origin, sequenced in a study of cytomegalovirus exposure and HLA in healthy donors (dated by TCRdb to 2016 to 2017). Library creation used the immunoSEQ multiplex PCR assay. The multiplex PCR relied on a mix of 60 forward primers for TCR Vbeta segments and 13 reverse primers for TCR Jbeta segments. The table comes from immuneACCESS by way of TCRdb, which keeps in-frame sequences with V and J called. Part of the clones is missing from these tables; in studies checked, under half for an unresolved V gene and the rest for unknown reasons. This sample is represented by over 150,000 clones; 70% to 90% of them were singletons. 6.5% to 7.5% of the sample lies in the top ten. Sequencing used PBMCs. These receptors originate from a woman aged 25-40 years in good health and CMV-seropositive.

With regard to this clone: At one end the junction does not follow the germline gene, possibly because of a read error. The chain is built from TRBV7-2 and TRBJ2-6; D not certain. Germline V gene sequence: CDR1 SGHTA, CDR2 FQGNSA. The CDR3 spans 12 residues. CDR3 amino acids: CASSPEANVLIF. In DNA form, the CDR3 reads TGTGCCAGCAGCCCCGAGGCCAACGTCCTGATTTTC. Using reference TRBV7-2 and TRBJ2-6 for the parts outside the CDR3, the full variable domain is GAGVSQSPSNKVTEKGKDVELRCDPISGHTALYWYRQSLGQGLEFLIYFQGNSAPDKSGLPSDRFSAERTGGSVSTLTIQRTQQEDSAVYLCASSPEANVLIFGAGSRLTVL.

The V gene is TRBV2, the J gene TRBJ2-4; 8 bases are shared with TRBD1. Germline CDR1 and CDR2: SNHLY and FYNNEI. CDR3 length: 14 amino acids. J lost 7 bases, V lost 6 bases, and 8 bases had no gene match. CDR3: CASSQRTGRNIQYF. The DNA of the CDR3 is TGTGCCAGCAGCCAAAGGACAGGGCGGAACATTCAGTACTTC.

The gene calls are TRBV6-5 and TRBJ2-5, with D maybe TRBD1 (7 bases). Germline CDR1 reads MNHEY; CDR2 reads SVGAGI. The V end was cut by 6 bases, the J end by 5 bases, with 13 bases between. The CDR3 runs to 13 residues. Written as DNA, the CDR3 is TGTGCCAGCAGGATGACAGGGAGGGAGACCCAGTACTTC. Its translation: CASRMTGRETQYF.

The chain uses TRBV27 and TRBJ1-5, with D possibly being TRBD1 (6 bases). Deletions cut 1 base from V and 0 bases from J, with 16 bases between. The CDR3 length is 18 residues. The germline V gene has CDR1 MNHEY and CDR2 SMNVEV (reference sequence). The CDR3 bases are TGTGCCAGCAGTTTATGGCCGGGGGGCCCCCATAGCAATCAGCCCCAGCATTTT. This codes for CASSLWPGGPHSNQPQHF.

CDR3 sequence reads: CASSLALAGEKETQYF. The CDR3, as DNA: TGCGCCAGCAGCTTGGCTCTAGCGGGGGAAAAAGAGACCCAGTACTTC. The V and J genes are TRBV5-1 and TRBJ2-5, with TRBD2 matching 10 bases. CDR3 length equals 16 residues. The ends lost 0 bases at V and 3 bases at J; junction bases unmatched: 5. Germline CDR1 is SGHRS and CDR2 is YFSETQ.

V and J are TRBV13 and TRBJ1-4; 7 bases map to TRBD1. The V gene's germline CDR1 is PRHDT and CDR2 FYEKMQ (reference sequence). The V segment lost 5 bases and the J segment 6 bases; nucleotides outside the gene matches: 3. CDR3 length: 13 amino acids. The CDR3 protein is CASSLGQDEKLFF. As DNA, the CDR3 is TGTGCCAGCAGCCTCGGACAGGATGAAAAACTGTTTTTT. The full variable domain, with the rest looked up from reference TRBV13 and TRBJ1-4, is AAGVIQSPRHLIKEKRETATLKCYPIPRHDTVYWYQQGPGQDPQFLISFYEKMQSDKGSIPDRFSAQQFSDYHSELNMSSLELGDSALYFCASSLGQDEKLFFGSGTQLSVL.

The genes are TRBV5-1 and TRBJ1-3; D is possibly TRBD1 (5 bases). Per germline, CDR1 SGHRS and CDR2 YFSETQ. The CDR3 is 13 residues long. V lost 4 bases to trimming and J lost 4 bases, with 9 bases between them. CDR3 sequence reads: CASSPDTGNTIYF. CDR3 sequence (DNA): TGCGCCAGCAGCCCGGACACAGGAAACACCATATATTTT.

The chain couples TRBV2 to TRBJ1-1, with unresolved D. CDR1 and CDR2 from the germline V gene are SNHLY and FYNNEI. The ends were cut back, 8 bases at V and 5 bases at J, with 15 bases in the middle. The CDR3 totals 13 residues. CDR3 sequence (DNA): TGTGCCAGCTCGTACACAGAGACAACTGAAGCTTTCTTT. It specifies CASSYTETTEAFF.

The chain joins TRBV2 to TRBJ2-1; perhaps TRBD2 as D (6 bases). CDR1 and CDR2 (germline): SNHLY, FYNNEI. The CDR3 covers 14 residues. V was trimmed by 7 bases and J by 7 bases, leaving 17 bases between them. This CDR3 is CASTRGLRGNEQFF. CDR3 coding DNA: TGTGCCAGCACCCGGGGACTGCGGGGTAATGAGCAGTTCTTC.

The CDR3 DNA reads as TGTGCCAGCAGCTTAGTGCGGCAGTCCGGCTACACCTTC. Translated: CASSLVRQSGYTF. The V and J genes are TRBV7-9 and TRBJ1-2; D is unresolved. The CDR3 is 13 residues long. V dropped 1 base and J dropped 8 bases, with 11 bases sitting between them. Germline CDR1 reads SEHNR; CDR2 reads FQNEAQ (reference sequence).

The CDR3 nucleotides are TGTGCCAGCAGTCTCGTCGGTTATGGCTACACCTTC. This codes for CASSLVGYGYTF. The genes are TRBV6-5 and TRBJ1-2; no clear D. This CDR3 is 12 amino acids long. From germline, CDR1 is MNHEY and CDR2 SVGAGI. V was clipped by 5 bases and J by 5 bases, with 9 bases between them.

This chain links TRBV13 with TRBJ2-5, with TRBD2 as a possible D gene (6 bases). Trimming took 4 bases from V and 5 from J, leaving 11 bases between them. Germline CDR1 is PRHDT and CDR2 is FYEKMQ (reference sequence). The CDR3 is 13 residues long. CDR3 residues: CASSWGVRETQYF. As DNA, the CDR3 is TGTGCCAGCAGCTGGGGGGTCAGGGAGACCCAGTACTTC. The full variable domain, rest sourced from reference TRBV13 and TRBJ2-5, is AAGVIQSPRHLIKEKRETATLKCYPIPRHDTVYWYQQGPGQDPQFLISFYEKMQSDKGSIPDRFSAQQFSDYHSELNMSSLELGDSALYFCASSWGVRETQYFGPGTRLLVL.

J is TRBJ1-2 and V is TRBV25-1; no clear D gene. V was shortened by 3 bases and J by 3 bases, with 17 bases between the two germline ends. Germline V gives CDR1 MGHDK, CDR2 SYGVNS. CDR3 length equals 16 residues. Here the CDR3 reads CASSDSRGADYYGYTF. DNA of the CDR3: TGTGCCAGCAGTGATTCTCGAGGAGCTGACTACTATGGCTACACCTTC.

The genes are TRBV2 and TRBJ1-5; 7 nucleotides align to TRBD1. V lost 1 base, J lost 3 bases, and 9 bases stayed unmatched. Germline V lookup: CDR1 SNHLY, CDR2 FYNNEI. The CDR3 spans 17 residues. The CDR3 is CASSEGGGQGVNQPQHF. The CDR3 region has the DNA TGTGCCAGCAGTGAAGGAGGCGGGCAGGGGGTCAATCAGCCCCAGCATTTT.

Here the CDR3 DNA reads TGCAGCGTTGAAGATTGGGGACAGGGAACCGTTGGGCAGTACTTC. This gives the protein CSVEDWGQGTVGQYF. V usage is TRBV29-1 and J usage is TRBJ2-5, with 9 bases fitting TRBD1. The CDR3 is 15 residues long. V trimming: 0 bases; J trimming: 11 bases; junction bases outside the gene matches: 13. Germline values: CDR1 SQVTM, CDR2 ANQGSEA.